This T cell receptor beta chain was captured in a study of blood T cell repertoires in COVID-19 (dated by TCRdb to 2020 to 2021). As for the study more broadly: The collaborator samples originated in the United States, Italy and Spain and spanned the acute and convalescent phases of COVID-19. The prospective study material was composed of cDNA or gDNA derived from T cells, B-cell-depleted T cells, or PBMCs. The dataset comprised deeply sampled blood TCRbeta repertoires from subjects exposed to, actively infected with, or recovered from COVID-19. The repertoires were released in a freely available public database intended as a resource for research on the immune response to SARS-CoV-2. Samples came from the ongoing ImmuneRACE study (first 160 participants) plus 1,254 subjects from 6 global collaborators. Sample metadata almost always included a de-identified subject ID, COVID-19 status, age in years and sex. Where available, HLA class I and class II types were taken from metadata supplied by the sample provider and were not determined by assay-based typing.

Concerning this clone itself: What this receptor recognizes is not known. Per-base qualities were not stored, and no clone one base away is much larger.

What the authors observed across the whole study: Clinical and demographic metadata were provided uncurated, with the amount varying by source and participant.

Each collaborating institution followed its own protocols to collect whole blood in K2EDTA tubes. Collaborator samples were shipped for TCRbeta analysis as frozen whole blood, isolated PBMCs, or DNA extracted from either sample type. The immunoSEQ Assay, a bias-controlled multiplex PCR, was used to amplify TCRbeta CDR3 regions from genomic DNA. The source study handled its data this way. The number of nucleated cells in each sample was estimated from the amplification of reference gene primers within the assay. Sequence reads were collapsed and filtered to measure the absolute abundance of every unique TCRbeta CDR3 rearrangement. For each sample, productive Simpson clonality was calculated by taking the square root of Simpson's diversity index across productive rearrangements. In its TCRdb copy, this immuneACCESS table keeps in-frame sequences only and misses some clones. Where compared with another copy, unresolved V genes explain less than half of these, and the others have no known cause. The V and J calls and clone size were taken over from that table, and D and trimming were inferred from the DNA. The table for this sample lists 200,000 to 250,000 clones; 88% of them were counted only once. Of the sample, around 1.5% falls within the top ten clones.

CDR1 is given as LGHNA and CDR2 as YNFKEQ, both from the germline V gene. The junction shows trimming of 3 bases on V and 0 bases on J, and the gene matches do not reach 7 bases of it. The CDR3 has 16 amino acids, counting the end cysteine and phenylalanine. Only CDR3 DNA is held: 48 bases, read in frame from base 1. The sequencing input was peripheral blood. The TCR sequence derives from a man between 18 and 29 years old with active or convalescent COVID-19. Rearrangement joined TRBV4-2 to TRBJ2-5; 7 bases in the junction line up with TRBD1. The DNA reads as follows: TGTGCCAGCAGCCAGGGGACAGTCCCGTACCAAGAGACCCAGTACTTC. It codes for CASSQGTVPYQETQYF.